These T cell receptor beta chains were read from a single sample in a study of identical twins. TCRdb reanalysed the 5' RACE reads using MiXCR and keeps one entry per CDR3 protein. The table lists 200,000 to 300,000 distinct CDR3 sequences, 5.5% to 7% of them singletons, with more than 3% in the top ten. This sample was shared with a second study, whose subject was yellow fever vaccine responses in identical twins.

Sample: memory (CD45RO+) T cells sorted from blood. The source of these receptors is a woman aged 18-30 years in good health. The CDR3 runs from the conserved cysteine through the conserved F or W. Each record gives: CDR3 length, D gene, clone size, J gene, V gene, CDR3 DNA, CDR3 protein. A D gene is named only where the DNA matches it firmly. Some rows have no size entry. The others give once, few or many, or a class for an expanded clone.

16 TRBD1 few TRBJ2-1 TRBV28 TGTGCCAGCTTTTCAACTGGGACAGGGGGTCTCAATGAGCAGTTCTTC CASFSTGTGGLNEQFF
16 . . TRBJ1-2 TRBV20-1 TGCAGTGCTAGAGATTGGCGAGGCAGGGAGGATGAAGGCTACACCTTC CSARDWRGREDEGYTF
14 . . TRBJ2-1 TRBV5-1 TGCGCCAGCAGCTTGGGCAGGGAAAACAATGAGCAGTTCTTC CASSLGRENNEQFF
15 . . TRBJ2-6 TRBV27 TGTGCCAGCAGGGAGGGGGCGGCAGGGGCCAACGTCCTGACTTTC CASREGAAGANVLTF
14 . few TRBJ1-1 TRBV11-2 TGTGCCAGCAGCTTAGTAAGGGGAACCACTGAAGCTTTCTTT CASSLVRGTTEAFF
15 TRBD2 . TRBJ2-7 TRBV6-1 TGTGCCAGCAGTGCCAGCGGGGGGCAAGTCTTCGAGCAGTACTTC CASSASGGQVFEQYF
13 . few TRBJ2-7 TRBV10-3 TGTGCCATCAGTGATCCGCAGGGCTACGAGCAGTACTTC CAISDPQGYEQYF
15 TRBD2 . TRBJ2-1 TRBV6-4 TGTGCCAGCAGTGACGAAAGCGGGATGGCCAATGAGCAGTTCTTC CASSDESGMANEQFF
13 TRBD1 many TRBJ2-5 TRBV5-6 TGTGCCAGCAGCCGACAGGGGGCAGAGACCCAGTACTTC CASSRQGAETQYF
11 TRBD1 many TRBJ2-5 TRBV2 TGTGCCAGCGGGGTAGGGGGCTCCCAGTACTTC CASGVGGSQYF
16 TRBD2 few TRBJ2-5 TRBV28 TGTGCCAGCAGTTTGGGGATAGCGGGCGGTTCGGAGACCCAGTACTTC CASSLGIAGGSETQYF
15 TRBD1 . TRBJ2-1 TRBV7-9 TGTGCCAGCAGCGCGGGACAGGGAGGGTACAATGAGCAGTTCTTC CASSAGQGGYNEQFF
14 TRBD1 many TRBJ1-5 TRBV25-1 TGTGCCAGCAGGGGACAGGGGAGCAATCAGCCCCAGCATTTT CASRGQGSNQPQHF
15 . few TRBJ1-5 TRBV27 TGTGCCAGCAGTTTCGTACACAGGGGCAATCAGCCCCAGCATTTT CASSFVHRGNQPQHF
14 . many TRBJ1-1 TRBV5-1 TGCGCCAGCAGCCCCATCACGCAGAACACTGAAGCTTTCTTT CASSPITQNTEAFF
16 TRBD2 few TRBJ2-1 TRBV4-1 TGCGCCAGCAGCCAAGAAGGAACTAGCGGTTACAATGAGCAGTTCTTC CASSQEGTSGYNEQFF
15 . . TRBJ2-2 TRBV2 TGTGCCAGCAGTGAAGATACAGGGCTTGCCGGGGAGCTGTTTTTT CASSEDTGLAGELFF
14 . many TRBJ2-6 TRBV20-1 TGCAGTGCAAGCAGAGGGACTGGGGCCAACGTCCTGACTTTC CSASRGTGANVLTF
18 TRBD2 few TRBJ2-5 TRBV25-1 TGTGCCAGCAGTGAACCGGGACTAGCGGGAGGGCCACAAGAGACCCAGTACTTC CASSEPGLAGGPQETQYF
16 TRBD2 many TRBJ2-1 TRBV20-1 TGCAGTGCTAGACCCGCTAGCGGGGGCCGAAACAATGAGCAGTTCTTC CSARPASGGRNNEQFF
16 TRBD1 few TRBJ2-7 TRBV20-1 TGCAGTGCTAGCGCACCTGCGGGACAGGGGTACTACGAGCAGTACTTC CSASAPAGQGYYEQYF
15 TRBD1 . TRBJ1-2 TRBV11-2 TGTGCCAGCAGCTTAGGGGACAGGGCTATCTATGGCTACACCTTC CASSLGDRAIYGYTF
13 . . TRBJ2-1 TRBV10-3 TGTGCCATCAGTGAAGGGACCAGCAATGAGCAGTTCTTC CAISEGTSNEQFF
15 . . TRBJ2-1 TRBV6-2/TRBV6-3 TGTGCCAGCAGTTACATGGGAAGCTCCTACAATGAGCAGTTCTTC CASSYMGSSYNEQFF
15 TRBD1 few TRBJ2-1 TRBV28 TGTGCCAGCACCCAGGGACAGGGTGGGTCCAATGAGCAGTTCTTC CASTQGQGGSNEQFF
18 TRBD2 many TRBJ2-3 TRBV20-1 TGCAGTGCTAGTTCCGGACTAGCGGGGGACCCGCCTGCGGATACGCAGTATTTT CSASSGLAGDPPADTQYF
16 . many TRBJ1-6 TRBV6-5 TGTGCCAGCAGTTCCCACGGGACATCTGATAATTCACCCCTCCACTTT CASSSHGTSDNSPLHF
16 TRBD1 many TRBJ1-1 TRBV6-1 TGTGCCAGCAGTAAGAGACAGGGGGTTAAAAACACTGAAGCTTTCTTT CASSKRQGVKNTEAFF
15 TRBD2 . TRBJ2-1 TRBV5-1 TGCGCCAGCACCCCGGACGGGGGGTTTTACAATGAGCAGTTCTTC CASTPDGGFYNEQFF
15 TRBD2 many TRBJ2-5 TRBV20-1 TGCAGTGCTACAAGGACTAGCGGGGCCCAAGAGACCCAGTACTTC CSATRTSGAQETQYF
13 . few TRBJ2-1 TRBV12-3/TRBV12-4 TGTGCCAGCAGTTTCGGGCCCATGGGTGAGCAGTTCTTC CASSFGPMGEQFF
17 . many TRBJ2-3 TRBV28 TGTGCCAGCAGCCCACTTAGGGGGGGGACTAGCACAGATACGCAGTATTTT CASSPLRGGTSTDTQYF
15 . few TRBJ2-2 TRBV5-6 TGTGCCAGCAGCTTCATATGGCAGAACACCGGGGAGCTGTTTTTT CASSFIWQNTGELFF
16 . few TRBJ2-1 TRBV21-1 TGTGCCAGCAGCAAACGGAGCAGCGGGAGTAAATATGAGCAGTTCTTC CASSKRSSGSKYEQFF
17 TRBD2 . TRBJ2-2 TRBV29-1 TGCAGCGTTGCCTCGACTAGCGGGGGGACGAACACCGGGGAGCTGTTTTTT CSVASTSGGTNTGELFF
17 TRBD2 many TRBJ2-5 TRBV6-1 TGTGCCAGCAGTGAAACGCTAGCGGGGGTAAACCAAGAGACCCAGTACTTC CASSETLAGVNQETQYF
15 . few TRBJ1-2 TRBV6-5 TGTGCCAGCAGTGTCTCGGGACTGCTGCGGGGAGGCTACACCTTC CASSVSGLLRGGYTF
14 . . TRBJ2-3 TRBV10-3 TGTGCCATCGCTTCTAGGGGGAACGTAGATACGCAGTATTTT CAIASRGNVDTQYF
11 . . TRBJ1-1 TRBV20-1 TGCAGTGCTAGGGGGGTGACTGAAGCTTTCTTT CSARGVTEAFF
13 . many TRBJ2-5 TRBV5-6 TGTGCCAGCAGCTTGGGGACAGAAGAGACCCAGTACTTC CASSLGTEETQYF
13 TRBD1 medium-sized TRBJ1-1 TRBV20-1 TGCAGTGCTAGAGGGACAGGGGACACTGAAGCTTTCTTT CSARGTGDTEAFF
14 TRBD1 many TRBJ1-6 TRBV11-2 TGTGCCAGCAGCCAAGGGACAGGGGGAATACCCCTCCACTTT CASSQGTGGIPLHF
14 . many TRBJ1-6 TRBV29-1 TGCAGCTACCCCAGGGGCAGCATCAATTCACCCCTCCACTTT CSYPRGSINSPLHF
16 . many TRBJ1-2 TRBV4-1 TGCGCCAGCAGCCCCTCGGTGGCCGCCACTAACTATGGCTACACCTTC CASSPSVAATNYGYTF
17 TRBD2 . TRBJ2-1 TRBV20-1 TGCAGTGCTGGGGGACTAGCGGGAGGGCAGGGATACAATGAGCAGTTCTTC CSAGGLAGGQGYNEQFF
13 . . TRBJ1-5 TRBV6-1 TGTGCCAGCAGTAAGGACACCTATCAGCCCCAGCATTTT CASSKDTYQPQHF
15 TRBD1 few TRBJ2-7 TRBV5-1 TGCGCCAGCAGTAAAGGACAGGGGGTATCCTACGAGCAGTACTTC CASSKGQGVSYEQYF
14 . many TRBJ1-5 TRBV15 TGTGCCACCAGCCCCCTTAGTGGCAATCAGCCCCAGCATTTT CATSPLSGNQPQHF
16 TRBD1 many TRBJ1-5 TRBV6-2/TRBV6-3 TGTGCCAGCAGCCAACCCCATGGACAGGGGAATCAGCCCCAGCATTTT CASSQPHGQGNQPQHF
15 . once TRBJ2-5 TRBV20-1 TGCAGTGCTAGAGATCTGCCTAGCGTTCGGGAGACCCAGTACTTC CSARDLPSVRETQYF
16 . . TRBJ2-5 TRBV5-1 TGCGCCAGCAGCTTGGAGGGCAGGGGAATTAGGGAGACCCAGTACTTC CASSLEGRGIRETQYF
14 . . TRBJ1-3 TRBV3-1 TGTGCCAGCAGCCGACTCAACTCTGGAAACACCATATATTTT CASSRLNSGNTIYF
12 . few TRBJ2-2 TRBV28 TGTGCCAGCGACGCGAACACCGGGGAGCTGTTTTTT CASDANTGELFF
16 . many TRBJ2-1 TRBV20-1 TGCAGTGCTCCACACTCTCTCGGGGGTTTGTACAATGAGCAGTTCTTC CSAPHSLGGLYNEQFF
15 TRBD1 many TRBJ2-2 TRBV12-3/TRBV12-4 TGTGCCAGCAGTTTAAGGACAGGGGGCATGGGGGAGCTGTTTTTT CASSLRTGGMGELFF